Each of the 9 T cell receptor beta chains below was sequenced from the same sample in a study of shared clonotypes between healthy human individuals. TCRdb's table, derived via immunoSEQ multiplex PCR, lists solely in-frame clones and lacks some. The repertoire holds 740,000 or so clones, 55% to 85% seen once, with 1.5% to 2% in the top ten. The sample taken for sequencing was memory CD4+ T cells sorted from blood. Subset defined: CD45RA-negative fraction. These receptors originate from a woman in her thirties in good health.

This clone has only one observation. V usage is TRBV11-2 and J usage is TRBJ2-1, with D maybe TRBD2 (6 bases). CDR1 and CDR2 (germline): SGHAT, FQNNGV. With 5 bases removed from V and 5 bases from J, the gap between germline ends came to 19 bases. The CDR3 consists of 16 residues. For the CDR3, the DNA is TGTGCCAGCAGCACCCTGACTAGATCTAGGAACAATGAGCAGTTCTTC. Translating it yields CASSTLTRSRNNEQFF.

The chain combines TRBV5-1 with TRBJ2-7; D remains ambiguous. The germline V gene has CDR1 SGHRS and CDR2 YFSETQ. V was cut by 3 bases and J by 1 base, with 8 bases left in between. The CDR3 runs to 13 residues. CDR3 region: CASSSQSSYEQYF. CDR3 nucleotide sequence: TGCGCCAGCAGCTCCCAGTCTTCCTACGAGCAGTACTTC.

This rearrangement joins TRBV19 to TRBJ2-5, with 15 bases matching TRBD2. Trimming at V came to 6 bases and at J to 4 bases, leaving 6 bases not matched to a gene. Germline assignment: CDR1 LNHDA and CDR2 SQIVND (reference sequence). The CDR3 is 16 residues long. CDR3 sequence: CASRPGLAGGGETQYF. CDR3 in DNA: TGTGCCAGTAGACCGGGACTAGCGGGAGGTGGAGAGACCCAGTACTTC. Variable domain in full (rest from reference TRBV19 and TRBJ2-5): DGGITQSPKYLFRKEGQNVTLSCEQNLNHDAMYWYRQDPGQGLRLIYYSQIVNDFQKGDIAEGYSVSREKKESFPLTVTSAQKNPTAFYLCASRPGLAGGGETQYFGPGTRLLVL.

This chain links TRBV30 with TRBJ1-1; 7 bases are a match to TRBD1. The CDR3 consists of 11 residues. V lost 8 bases, J lost 0 bases, and 0 bases stayed unmatched. Germline lookup yields CDR1 GTSNPN and CDR2 SVGIG (reference sequence). Written as DNA, the CDR3 is TGTGCCGGGACAGTGAACACTGAAGCTTTCTTT. As protein: CAGTVNTEAFF.

V and J are TRBV27 and TRBJ1-2; tentatively, D is TRBD1 (5 bases). This CDR3 contains 15 residues. V lost 3 bases and J lost 3, with 14 bases in between. CDR1 is MNHEY, CDR2 SMNVEV, per germline (reference sequence). The CDR3 DNA follows: TGTGCCAGCAGTTTCGATAGCCGGGGCGACTATGGCTACACCTTC. Its translation: CASSFDSRGDYGYTF.

This clone has a handful of counts. The chain recombines TRBV2 with TRBJ2-1; 9 bases align to TRBD2. The germline gives CDR1 SNHLY, CDR2 FYNNEI. This CDR3 spans 15 amino acids. V shed 2 bases, J shed 3 bases, and the junction held 2 bases outside the gene matches. As DNA, the CDR3 is TGTGCCAGCAGTGAACTGCGGGAGGGCTACAATGAGCAGTTCTTC. Amino acids: CASSELREGYNEQFF. Full variable domain (missing parts from reference TRBV2 and TRBJ2-1): EPEVTQTPSHQVTQMGQEVILRCVPISNHLYFYWYRQILGQKVEFLVSFYNNEISEKSEIFDDQFSVERPDGSNFTLKIRSTKLEDSAMYFCASSELREGYNEQFFGPGTRLTVL.

As to this clone: The likely explanation is a read error, given a far larger clone one base away. Other DNA sequences in this sample translate to the same CDR3. The chain employs TRBV5-1 and TRBJ2-1; possible D gene TRBD2, 6 bases. The CDR3 is made up of 15 amino acids. Germline V lookup: CDR1 SGHRS, CDR2 YFSETQ. The ends were cut back, 0 bases at V and 2 bases at J, with 9 bases in the middle. The CDR3 sequence is CASSLASAAYNEQFF. Written as DNA, the CDR3 is TGCGCCAGCAGCTTGGCTAGCGCGGCCTACAATGAGCAGTTCTTC.

This clone was seen more than once but under ten times. The rearrangement joins TRBV5-4 to TRBJ2-7; 7 nucleotides match TRBD2. The CDR3 has 14 residues. Germline V gene sequence: CDR1 SGHNT, CDR2 YYREEE (reference sequence). The ends lost 4 bases at V and 5 bases at J; junction bases unmatched: 9. The CDR3 spells CASSQMTSRDEQYF. DNA of the CDR3: TGTGCCAGCAGCCAAATGACTAGCCGCGACGAGCAGTACTTC.

This clone has a handful of counts. DNA for the CDR3: TGTGCCTCGACAGGGGGAGAGACCCAGTACTTC. Amino acid sequence: CASTGGETQYF. This chain joins TRBV30 and TRBJ2-5; 9 nucleotides agree with TRBD1. The CDR3 spans 11 residues. Germline V lookup: CDR1 GTSNPN, CDR2 SVGIG (reference sequence). V shed 7 bases, J shed 4 bases, and the junction held 1 base outside the gene matches.